The 27 T cell receptor beta chains presented below share a single source sample, sequenced in a study of blood T cell repertoires in COVID-19. Clones were read by immunoSEQ multiplex PCR, and TCRdb kept only the in-frame ones, dropping some. The sample records 120,000 or so clones, approximately 90% being singletons. The sequencing sample was made of peripheral blood. The receptors stem from a woman aged 50 to 60 with acute or convalescent COVID-19.

The chain couples TRBV5-1 to TRBJ2-7; perhaps TRBD1 as D (5 bases). The CDR3 extends over 15 amino acids. Trimming stripped 0 bases from V and 2 bases from J, with 12 bases between. Germline V gene data show CDR1 as SGHRS and CDR2 as YFSETQ. The CDR3 loop is CASSLGAGNAYEQYF. The CDR3 coding sequence is TGCGCCAGCAGCTTGGGGGCAGGGAATGCCTACGAGCAGTACTTC. The variable domain in full, with the rest retrieved from reference TRBV5-1 and TRBJ2-7, is KAGVTQTPRYLIKTRGQQVTLSCSPISGHRSVSWYQQTPGQGLQFLFEYFSETQRNKGNFPGRFSGRQFSNSRSEMNVSTLELGDSALYLCASSLGAGNAYEQYFGPGTRLTVT.

This clone was counted between two and nine times. This sequence joins TRBV5-5 and TRBJ1-5; tentatively, D is TRBD1 (6 bases). Germline CDR1 SGHKS, CDR2 YYEKEE (reference sequence). Trimming shortened V by 0 bases and J by 4 bases, and 14 bases separated the two germline ends. The CDR3 has 16 residues. Here the CDR3 reads CASSLAQGPGNQPQHF. CDR3 coding DNA: TGTGCCAGCAGCTTGGCTCAGGGGCCGGGGAATCAGCCCCAGCATTTT.

The chain employs TRBV19 and TRBJ2-1; D remains ambiguous. The germline V gene encodes CDR1 LNHDA and CDR2 SQIVND (reference sequence). The length of the CDR3 is 15 residues. Between the trimmed V and J ends, which lost 4 bases and 5 bases, there was a span of 15 bases. Here the CDR3 DNA reads TGTGCCAGTAGTACCCAAAGACTCCTACACAATGAGCAGTTCTTC. It yields the protein CASSTQRLLHNEQFF.

The V call is TRBV5-1, the J call TRBJ2-1; 8 bases match TRBD2. V was pared by 5 bases and J by 9 bases, with 7 bases of the junction left unmatched. The CDR3 length is 13 residues. From germline, CDR1 is SGHRS and CDR2 YFSETQ. The CDR3 coding sequence is TGCGCCAGCAGTGAGGGACTAGACGGTGAGCAGTTCTTC. Its protein is CASSEGLDGEQFF.

The chain combines TRBV7-7 with TRBJ2-5; 12 nucleotides line up with TRBD2. After removal of 3 bases from V and 4 bases from J, the junction contained 3 bases not matched to a gene. This CDR3 region has 15 residues. Germline CDR1 SSHAT, CDR2 FNYEAQ (reference sequence). The CDR3 sequence: CASSLSSGGAETQYF. CDR3 DNA: TGTGCCAGCAGCTTGTCTAGCGGGGGGGCAGAGACCCAGTACTTC.

The rearrangement uses TRBV19 and TRBJ1-5; no firm D call. Trimming shortened V by 3 bases and J by 7 bases, and 13 bases separated the two germline ends. There are 14 residues in the CDR3. CDR1 and CDR2 from the germline V gene are LNHDA and SQIVND (reference sequence). CDR3 in amino acids: CASSMEGNGQPQHF. The CDR3 DNA follows: TGTGCCAGTAGTATGGAGGGAAATGGCCAGCCCCAGCATTTT.

The chain is built from TRBV24-1 and TRBJ2-1; 8 positions match TRBD2. The CDR3 totals 16 residues. Germline-derived CDR1 and CDR2 are KGHDR and SFDVKD. The ends lost 0 bases at V and 2 bases at J; junction bases unmatched: 2. The CDR3 region has the DNA TGTGCCACCAGTGATTTGGGGCGGGGGGCCTACAATGAGCAGTTCTTC. Amino acid sequence: CATSDLGRGAYNEQFF.

The sample holds a few counts of this clone. The CDR3 DNA reads TGTGCCAGCAGCTTCCAGGGTGCGAACACTGAAGCTTTCTTT. Protein product: CASSFQGANTEAFF. The genes are TRBV5-6 and TRBJ1-1, with D perhaps matching TRBD1 (5 bases). CDR3 length equals 14 residues. Germline CDR1 reads SGHDT; CDR2 reads YYEEEE. V lost 2 bases and J lost 1, with 9 bases in between.

V usage is TRBV6-2 or TRBV6-3 and J usage is TRBJ1-1; 9 positions agree with TRBD1. Germline CDR1 is MNHEY and CDR2 is SVGEGT. The CDR3 has 12 amino acids. The trim removed 6 bases at V and 10 bases at J, leaving 6 bases unmatched. This CDR3 is CASSAGTGRAFF. CDR3 DNA: TGTGCCAGCAGCGCCGGGACAGGGAGAGCTTTCTTT.

The gene calls are TRBV24-1 and TRBJ1-5; a possible D gene is TRBD1 (6 bases). V was clipped by 3 bases and J by 4 bases, with 12 bases between them. Germline V lookup: CDR1 KGHDR, CDR2 SFDVKD. This CDR3 is 15 amino acids long. CDR3 bases: TGTGCCACCAGTGATCGGGGGGCCTGGAATCAGCCCCAGCATTTT. Its translation: CATSDRGAWNQPQHF.

This sequence joins TRBV19 and TRBJ1-4; D is undetermined. V was shortened by 7 bases and J by 3 bases, with 15 bases between the two germline ends. The CDR3 is 15 amino acids. Germline V lookup: CDR1 LNHDA, CDR2 SQIVND (reference sequence). Here the CDR3 DNA reads TGTGCCAGTATCCCTTCGGGGAACGCTAATGAAAAACTGTTTTTT. Protein: CASIPSGNANEKLFF.

The table lists this clone with a few counts. The chain employs TRBV15 and TRBJ1-1; TRBD1 matches at 7 bases. CDR1 and CDR2 (germline): LNHNV, YYDKDF (reference sequence). This CDR3 has 13 residues. Germline trimming cut 6 bases from V and 2 bases from J; bases unmatched to any gene: 3. CDR3 in amino acids: CATREGANTEAFF. DNA of the CDR3: TGTGCCACCAGAGAGGGGGCAAACACTGAAGCTTTCTTT.

The J gene is TRBJ1-4, the V gene TRBV7-2, with a tentative D call TRBD1 (5 bases). There are 15 residues in the CDR3. Germline-derived CDR1 and CDR2 are SGHTA and FQGNSA. V was clipped by 6 bases and J by 2 bases, with 13 bases between them. The DNA for the CDR3 is TGTGCCAGCAGTCCCTGGGGGGTGACTAATGAAAAACTGTTTTTT. Amino acid sequence: CASSPWGVTNEKLFF.

The V call is TRBV7-6, the J call TRBJ2-2; no clear D gene. The CDR3 loop spans 14 amino acids. The germline CDR1 and CDR2 sequences are SGHVS and FNYEAQ. V lost 1 base, J lost 4 bases, and 7 bases lay in between. The CDR3 reads CASSLDGSTGELFF. The CDR3, as DNA: TGTGCCAGCAGCTTAGATGGTAGCACCGGGGAGCTGTTTTTT.

V is TRBV7-9 and J is TRBJ1-2; 7 bases fit TRBD1. Germline loops: CDR1 SEHNR, CDR2 FQNEAQ (reference sequence). V lost 1 base, J lost 6 bases, and 17 bases stayed unmatched. This CDR3 is 18 amino acids long. CDR3 amino acids: CASSLGDRAYISPDGYTF. CDR3 coding DNA: TGTGCCAGCAGCTTAGGTGACAGGGCTTATATTTCTCCCGATGGCTACACCTTC.

This clone was counted between two and nine times. This chain links TRBV30 with TRBJ2-3, with 12 bases fitting TRBD2. Germline values: CDR1 GTSNPN, CDR2 SVGIG (reference sequence). V lost 0 bases and J lost 13; bases outside the gene matches: 8. The CDR3 has 14 residues. CDR3 loop: CAWSVPSSGGAEYF. CDR3 in DNA: TGTGCCTGGAGTGTACCTTCTAGCGGGGGGGCAGAGTATTTT.

The genes are TRBV20-1 and TRBJ1-4, with D perhaps matching TRBD1 (5 bases). The germline CDR1 and CDR2 sequences are DFQATT and SNEGSKA (reference sequence). Trimming took 3 bases from V and 8 from J, leaving 22 bases between them. This CDR3 comprises 16 residues. The DNA for the CDR3 is TGCAGTGCTAGTAGTTCCCCAGGGAGGGAAATCGAAAAACTGTTTTTT. This sequence encodes CSASSSPGREIEKLFF.

The V call is TRBV7-2, the J call TRBJ1-3, with TRBD1 matching 8 bases. This CDR3 region has 17 residues. J gave up 0 bases and V 5 bases, and 9 bases lay outside the gene matches. Germline V gene data show CDR1 as SGHTA and CDR2 as FQGNSA. The CDR3 DNA is TGTGCCAGCAGCGGTGACAGGGGAGGACTCTCTGGAAACACCATATATTTT. Translated: CASSGDRGGLSGNTIYF.

The chain couples TRBV6-1 to TRBJ2-3, with D possibly being TRBD1 (5 bases). The germline V gene encodes CDR1 MNHNS and CDR2 SASEGT. The V end lost 2 bases, the J end lost 6 bases, and 15 bases lay between the germline ends. This CDR3 has 15 residues. Here the CDR3 reads CASSELGLDLDTQYF. CDR3 DNA sequence: TGTGCCAGCAGTGAATTGGGGCTGGATCTGGATACGCAGTATTTT.

A single count supports this clone. V is TRBV6-1 and J is TRBJ2-1; D is perhaps TRBD1 (5 bases). The germline V gene encodes CDR1 MNHNS and CDR2 SASEGT. The CDR3 loop spans 12 amino acids. Trimming shortened V by 3 bases and J by 9 bases, and 9 bases separated the two germline ends. The CDR3 sequence is CASSDRVGEQFF. The CDR3 nucleotides are TGTGCCAGCAGTGACAGGGTAGGTGAGCAGTTCTTC.

In this sample, this clone turned up a few times. V and J are TRBV23-1 and TRBJ1-2; D gene uncertain. TRBV23-1 is an ORF for which the function is uncertain. The CDR3 totals 13 residues. The V and J ends lost 7 bases and 4 bases respectively, with 13 bases between them. CDR3 protein: CASTQPLTYGYTF. CDR3 nucleotides: TGCGCCAGCACCCAACCCCTAACCTATGGCTACACCTTC.

This clone has just one count. The chain employs TRBV27 and TRBJ2-7; 8 bases align to TRBD1. The length of the CDR3 is 14 residues. J lost 2 bases, V lost 6 bases, and 6 bases had no gene match. Germline CDR1 MNHEY, CDR2 SMNVEV (reference sequence). CDR3 DNA: TGTGCCAGCAGCCAGTGGACAGGGACCTACGAGCAGTACTTC. This codes for CASSQWTGTYEQYF.

The rearrangement joins TRBV20-1 to TRBJ2-7, with 7 bases lining up with TRBD2. This CDR3 region has 13 residues. Germline CDR1 reads DFQATT; CDR2 reads SNEGSKA (reference sequence). The junction had 4 bases not matched to a gene; V was cut back by 3 bases and J by 2 bases. DNA of the CDR3: TGCAGTGCTAGTCTGGCGGGGGCCTACGAGCAGTACTTC. Translated, it gives CSASLAGAYEQYF.

The V and J genes are TRBV6-5 and TRBJ1-3; 9 nucleotides line up with TRBD1. The CDR3 is 15 amino acids. After removal of 2 bases from V and 9 bases from J, the junction contained 8 bases not matched to a gene. The germline V gene encodes CDR1 MNHEY and CDR2 SVGAGI. The CDR3 bases are TGTGCCAGCAGTTACGCCGGGACAGGGCATATCACCATATATTTT. Encoded protein: CASSYAGTGHITIYF.

This rearrangement joins TRBV3-1 (or the pseudogene TRBV3-2) to TRBJ2-5, with 7 bases lining up with TRBD2. The CDR3 is made up of 17 amino acids. The V and J ends lost 0 bases and 1 base, in that order; junction bases with no gene match: 8. Looked up from germline, CDR1 is LGHDT and CDR2 is YNNKEL (reference sequence). The CDR3 loop is CASSQERSGLSQETQYF. Written as DNA, the CDR3 is TGTGCCAGCAGCCAAGAGCGTAGCGGGCTAAGCCAAGAGACCCAGTACTTC.

The CDR3 reads CASWRLNTEAFF. Here the CDR3 DNA reads TGTGCCAGCTGGAGGCTGAACACTGAAGCTTTCTTT. V usage is TRBV2 and J usage is TRBJ1-1; D not certain. V lost 8 bases and J 0 bases, leaving 7 bases between the germline ends. The CDR3 covers 12 residues. Germline V gene sequence: CDR1 SNHLY, CDR2 FYNNEI. Looking up the rest from reference TRBV2 and TRBJ1-1 gives the full variable domain: EPEVTQTPSHQVTQMGQEVILRCVPISNHLYFYWYRQILGQKVEFLVSFYNNEISEKSEIFDDQFSVERPDGSNFTLKIRSTKLEDSAMYFCASWRLNTEAFFGQGTRLTVV.

The gene calls are TRBV9 and TRBJ1-1, with D tentatively TRBD1 (6 bases). V lost 2 bases, J lost 1 base, and 9 bases lay in between. This CDR3 spans 14 amino acids. Germline V lookup: CDR1 SGDLS, CDR2 YYNGEE. In DNA, the CDR3 is TGTGCCAGCAGCGTGCAGGGGTCGAACACTGAAGCTTTCTTT. This gives the protein CASSVQGSNTEAFF.